A selection of T cell receptor beta chains follows, all from one sample in a study of post-analysis software for immune sequencing data. TCRdb ran MiXCR on the PCR reads and lists one entry per CDR3 protein. The sample lists roughly 730,000 distinct CDR3 sequences; 25% to 30% were seen once. Specimen: blood. These receptors were taken from a girl aged 5-17 years with multiple sclerosis. CDR3s include the opening cysteine and the closing phenylalanine or tryptophan. A D gene is named only where the DNA matches it firmly. Not all rows give a size; the values are once, few, many and, for expanded clones, a class.

abundance: few
j_gene: TRBJ2-7
v_gene: TRBV7-9
d_gene: .
CDR3aa: CASSGGVHEQYF
CDR3nt: TGTGCCAGCAGCGGGGGTGTCCACGAGCAGTACTTC

abundance: .
j_gene: TRBJ1-5
v_gene: TRBV29-1
d_gene: .
CDR3aa: CSVYLSGGESNQPQHF
CDR3nt: TGCAGCGTGTACCTCTCGGGGGGAGAGAGCAATCAGCCCCAGCATTTT

abundance: .
j_gene: TRBJ2-7
v_gene: TRBV9
d_gene: .
CDR3aa: CASSPRGEGAAEQYF
CDR3nt: TGTGCCAGCAGCCCAAGAGGGGAGGGGGCTGCCGAGCAGTACTTC

abundance: .
j_gene: TRBJ2-5
v_gene: TRBV7-2
d_gene: .
CDR3aa: CASSLDLGIQETQYF
CDR3nt: TGTGCCAGCAGCTTAGACCTAGGGATCCAAGAGACCCAGTACTTC

abundance: few
j_gene: TRBJ1-1
v_gene: TRBV4-3
d_gene: .
CDR3aa: CASSQEGVNTEAFF
CDR3nt: TGCGCCAGCAGCCAAGAAGGGGTGAACACTGAAGCTTTCTTT

abundance: .
j_gene: TRBJ2-5
v_gene: TRBV6-1
d_gene: .
CDR3aa: CASSEGGPVQETQYF
CDR3nt: TGTGCCAGCAGTGAAGGCGGTCCGGTCCAAGAGACCCAGTACTTC

abundance: few
j_gene: TRBJ2-3
v_gene: TRBV10-3
d_gene: .
CDR3aa: CAISDFEGGDTQYF
CDR3nt: TGTGCCATCAGTGATTTTGAAGGGGGAGATACGCAGTATTTT

abundance: .
j_gene: TRBJ2-3
v_gene: TRBV11-2
d_gene: .
CDR3aa: CASSAGIRTSTDTQYF
CDR3nt: TGTGCCAGCAGCGCAGGGATCCGAACTAGCACAGATACGCAGTATTTT

abundance: .
j_gene: TRBJ2-6
v_gene: TRBV4-3
d_gene: .
CDR3aa: CASSQDTRPSGANILTF
CDR3nt: TGCGCCAGCAGCCAAGATACTAGACCCTCTGGGGCCAACATCCTGACTTTC

abundance: .
j_gene: TRBJ2-5
v_gene: TRBV9
d_gene: .
CDR3aa: CASSVGVQGTQYF
CDR3nt: TGTGCCAGCAGCGTAGGGGTCCAGGGGACCCAGTACTTC

abundance: .
j_gene: TRBJ1-3
v_gene: TRBV28
d_gene: .
CDR3aa: CASSFAPWDGPGNTIYF
CDR3nt: TGTGCCAGCAGTTTTGCCCCATGGGACGGGCCTGGAAACACCATATATTTT

abundance: .
j_gene: TRBJ2-1
v_gene: TRBV28
d_gene: TRBD1
CDR3aa: CASSSGLGTAYNEQFF
CDR3nt: TGTGCCAGCAGTTCAGGTTTAGGGACAGCGTACAATGAGCAGTTCTTC

abundance: few
j_gene: TRBJ1-4
v_gene: TRBV7-9
d_gene: .
CDR3aa: CASSPVEAGVEKLFF
CDR3nt: TGTGCCAGCAGCCCCGTGGAGGCGGGGGTCGAAAAACTGTTTTTT

abundance: .
j_gene: TRBJ1-1
v_gene: TRBV18
d_gene: .
CDR3aa: CASSPAGVNTEAFF
CDR3nt: TGTGCCAGCTCACCGGCAGGGGTGAACACTGAAGCTTTCTTT

abundance: .
j_gene: TRBJ1-2
v_gene: TRBV11-2
d_gene: TRBD1
CDR3aa: CASSLVGTGWPAPNYGYTF
CDR3nt: TGTGCCAGCAGCTTAGTCGGGACAGGGTGGCCGGCCCCAAACTATGGCTACACCTTC

abundance: once
j_gene: TRBJ1-1
v_gene: TRBV3-1
d_gene: .
CDR3aa: CASSAGGVVSEAFF
CDR3nt: TGTGCCAGCAGTGCGGGCGGGGTGGTTTCTGAAGCTTTCTTT

abundance: .
j_gene: TRBJ2-3
v_gene: TRBV29-1
d_gene: TRBD2
CDR3aa: CSARGERHTDTQYF
CDR3nt: TGCAGCGCCCGGGGGGAGCGGCACACAGATACGCAGTATTTT